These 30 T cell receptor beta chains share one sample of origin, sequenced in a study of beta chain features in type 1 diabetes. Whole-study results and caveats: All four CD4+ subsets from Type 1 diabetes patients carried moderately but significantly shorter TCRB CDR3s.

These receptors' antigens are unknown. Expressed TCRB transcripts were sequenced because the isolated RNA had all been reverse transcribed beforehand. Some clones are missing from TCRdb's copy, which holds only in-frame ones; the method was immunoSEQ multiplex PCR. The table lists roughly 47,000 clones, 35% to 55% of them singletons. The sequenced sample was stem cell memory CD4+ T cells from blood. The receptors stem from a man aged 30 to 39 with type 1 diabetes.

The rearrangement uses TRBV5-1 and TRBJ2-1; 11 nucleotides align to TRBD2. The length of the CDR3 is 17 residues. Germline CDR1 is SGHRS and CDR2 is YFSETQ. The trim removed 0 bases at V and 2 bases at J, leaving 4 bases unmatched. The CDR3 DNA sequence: TGCGCCAGCAGCTTGGAGGGACTAGCGGTCCCCTACAATGAGCAGTTCTTC. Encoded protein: CASSLEGLAVPYNEQFF. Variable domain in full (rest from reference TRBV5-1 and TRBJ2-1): KAGVTQTPRYLIKTRGQQVTLSCSPISGHRSVSWYQQTPGQGLQFLFEYFSETQRNKGNFPGRFSGRQFSNSRSEMNVSTLELGDSALYLCASSLEGLAVPYNEQFFGPGTRLTVL.

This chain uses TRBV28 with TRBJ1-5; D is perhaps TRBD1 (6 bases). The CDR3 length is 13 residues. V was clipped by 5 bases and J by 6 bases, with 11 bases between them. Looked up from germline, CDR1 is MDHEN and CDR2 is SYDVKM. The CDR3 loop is CASSRTVGQPQHF. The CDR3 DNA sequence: TGTGCCAGCAGTCGGACAGTTGGTCAGCCCCAGCATTTT.

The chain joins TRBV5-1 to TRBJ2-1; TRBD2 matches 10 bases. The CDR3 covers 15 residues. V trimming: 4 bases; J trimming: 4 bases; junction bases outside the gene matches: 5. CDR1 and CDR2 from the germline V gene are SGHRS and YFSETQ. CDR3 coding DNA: TGCGCCAGCAGCGCTAGCGGGGGTCGTTACAATGAGCAGTTCTTC. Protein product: CASSASGGRYNEQFF.

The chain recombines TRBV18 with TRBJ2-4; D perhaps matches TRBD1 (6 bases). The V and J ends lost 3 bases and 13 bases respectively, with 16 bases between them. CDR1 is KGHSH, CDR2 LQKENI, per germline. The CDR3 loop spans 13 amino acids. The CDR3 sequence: CASSPPTGSMQYF. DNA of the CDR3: TGTGCCAGCTCACCTCCGACAGGCAGCATGCAGTACTTC.

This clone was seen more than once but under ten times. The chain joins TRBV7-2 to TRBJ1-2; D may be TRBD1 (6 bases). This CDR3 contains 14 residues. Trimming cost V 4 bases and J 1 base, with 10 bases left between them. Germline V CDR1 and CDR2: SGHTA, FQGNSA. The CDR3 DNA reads TGTGCCAGCAGCTGGCGGACAGTTAACTATGGCTACACCTTC. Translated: CASSWRTVNYGYTF.

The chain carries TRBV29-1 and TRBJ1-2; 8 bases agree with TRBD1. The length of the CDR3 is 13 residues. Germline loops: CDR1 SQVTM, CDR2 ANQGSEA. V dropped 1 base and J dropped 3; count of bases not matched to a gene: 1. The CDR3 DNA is TGCAGCGTTGAAGGGACAGGGTACTATGGCTACACCTTC. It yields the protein CSVEGTGYYGYTF. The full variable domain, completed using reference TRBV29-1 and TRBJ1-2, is SAVISQKPSRDICQRGTSLTIQCQVDSQVTMMFWYRQQPGQSLTLIATANQGSEATYESGFVIDKFPISRPNLTFSTLTVSNMSPEDSSIYLCSVEGTGYYGYTFGSGTRLTVV.

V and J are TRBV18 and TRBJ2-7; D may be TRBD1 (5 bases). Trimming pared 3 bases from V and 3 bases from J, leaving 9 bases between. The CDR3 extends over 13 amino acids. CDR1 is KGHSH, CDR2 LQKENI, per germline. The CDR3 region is CASSPQGIYEQYF. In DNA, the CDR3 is TGTGCCAGCTCACCCCAGGGTATCTACGAGCAGTACTTC.

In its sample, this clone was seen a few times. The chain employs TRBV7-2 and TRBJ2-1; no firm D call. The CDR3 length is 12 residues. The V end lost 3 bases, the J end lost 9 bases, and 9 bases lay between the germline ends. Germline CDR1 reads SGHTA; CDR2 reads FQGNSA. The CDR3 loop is CASSLAGREQFF. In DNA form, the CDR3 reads TGTGCCAGCAGCTTGGCTGGGCGTGAGCAGTTCTTC.

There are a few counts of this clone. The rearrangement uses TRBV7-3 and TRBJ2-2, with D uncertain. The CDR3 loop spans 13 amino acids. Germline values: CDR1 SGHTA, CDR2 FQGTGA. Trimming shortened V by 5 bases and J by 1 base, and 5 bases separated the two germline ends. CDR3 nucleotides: TGTGCCAGCAGCCTAGGGAACACCGGGGAGCTGTTTTTT. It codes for CASSLGNTGELFF.

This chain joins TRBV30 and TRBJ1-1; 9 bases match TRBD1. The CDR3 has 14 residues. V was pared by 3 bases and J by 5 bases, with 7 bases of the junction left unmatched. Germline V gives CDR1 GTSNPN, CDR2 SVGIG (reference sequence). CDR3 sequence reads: CAWRNGQGRTEAFF. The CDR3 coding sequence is TGTGCCTGGAGGAATGGACAGGGGAGGACTGAAGCTTTCTTT.

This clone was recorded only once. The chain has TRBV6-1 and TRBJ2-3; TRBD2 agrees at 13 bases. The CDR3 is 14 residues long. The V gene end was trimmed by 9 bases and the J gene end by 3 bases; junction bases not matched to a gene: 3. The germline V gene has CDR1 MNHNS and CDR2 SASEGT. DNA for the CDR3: TGTGCCAGTGGACTAGCGGGAGCTACAGATACGCAGTATTTT. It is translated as CASGLAGATDTQYF.

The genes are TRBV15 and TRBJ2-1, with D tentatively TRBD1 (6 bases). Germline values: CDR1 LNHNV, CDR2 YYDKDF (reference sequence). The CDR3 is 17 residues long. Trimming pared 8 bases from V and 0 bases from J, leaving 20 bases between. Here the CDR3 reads CATLGVGHLSSYNEQFF. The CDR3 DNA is TGTGCCACCTTAGGGGTGGGACATTTAAGCTCCTACAATGAGCAGTTCTTC.

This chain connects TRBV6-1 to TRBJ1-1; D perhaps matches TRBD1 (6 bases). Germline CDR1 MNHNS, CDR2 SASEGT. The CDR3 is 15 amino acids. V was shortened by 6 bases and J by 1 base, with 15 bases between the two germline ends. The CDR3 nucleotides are TGTGCCAGCAGCCTTCGGGCAGGGGCGAACACTGAAGCTTTCTTT. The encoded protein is CASSLRAGANTEAFF.

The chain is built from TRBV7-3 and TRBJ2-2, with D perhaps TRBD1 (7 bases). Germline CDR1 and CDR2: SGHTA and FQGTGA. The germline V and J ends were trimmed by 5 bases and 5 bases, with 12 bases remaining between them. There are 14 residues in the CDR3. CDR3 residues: CASSGGGSTGELFF. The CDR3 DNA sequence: TGTGCCAGCAGCGGAGGGGGCTCGACCGGGGAGCTGTTTTTT.

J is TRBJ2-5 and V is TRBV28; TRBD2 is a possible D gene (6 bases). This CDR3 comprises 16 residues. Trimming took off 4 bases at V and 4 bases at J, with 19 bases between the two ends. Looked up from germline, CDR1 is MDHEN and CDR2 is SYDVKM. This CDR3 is CASSSLKASEPETQYF. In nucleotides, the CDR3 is TGTGCCAGCAGTTCCTTAAAGGCTAGCGAGCCAGAGACCCAGTACTTC.

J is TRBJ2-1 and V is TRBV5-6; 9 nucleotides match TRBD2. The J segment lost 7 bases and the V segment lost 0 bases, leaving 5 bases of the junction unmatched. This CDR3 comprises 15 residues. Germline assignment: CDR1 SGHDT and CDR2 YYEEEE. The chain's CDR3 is CASSLGGSGGNEQFF. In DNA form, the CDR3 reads TGTGCCAGCAGCTTGGGCGGGAGCGGGGGGAATGAGCAGTTCTTC.

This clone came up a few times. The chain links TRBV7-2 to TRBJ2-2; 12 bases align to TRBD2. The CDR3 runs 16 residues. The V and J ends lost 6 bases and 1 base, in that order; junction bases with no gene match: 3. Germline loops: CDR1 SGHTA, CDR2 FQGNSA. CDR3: CASRRTSGMNTGELFF. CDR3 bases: TGTGCCAGCAGGCGGACTAGCGGGATGAACACCGGGGAGCTGTTTTTT.

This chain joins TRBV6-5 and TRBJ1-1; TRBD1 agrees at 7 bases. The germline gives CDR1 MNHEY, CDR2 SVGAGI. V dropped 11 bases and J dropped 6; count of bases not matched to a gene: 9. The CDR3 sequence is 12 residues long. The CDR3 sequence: CASSDRIAEAFF. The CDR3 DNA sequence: TGTGCCTCTTCGGACAGGATCGCTGAAGCTTTCTTT.

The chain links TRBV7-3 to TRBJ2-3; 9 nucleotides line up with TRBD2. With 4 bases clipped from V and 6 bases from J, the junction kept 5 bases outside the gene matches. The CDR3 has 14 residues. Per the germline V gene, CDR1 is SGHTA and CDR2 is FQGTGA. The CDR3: CASSSGLAGDTQYF. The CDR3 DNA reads TGTGCCAGCAGCTCGGGACTAGCAGGGGATACGCAGTATTTT.

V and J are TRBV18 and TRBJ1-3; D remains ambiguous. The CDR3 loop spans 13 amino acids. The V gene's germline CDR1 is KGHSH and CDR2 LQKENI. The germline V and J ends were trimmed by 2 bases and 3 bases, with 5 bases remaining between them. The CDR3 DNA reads TGTGCCAGCTCACCAGGAGATGGAAACACCATATATTTT. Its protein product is CASSPGDGNTIYF.

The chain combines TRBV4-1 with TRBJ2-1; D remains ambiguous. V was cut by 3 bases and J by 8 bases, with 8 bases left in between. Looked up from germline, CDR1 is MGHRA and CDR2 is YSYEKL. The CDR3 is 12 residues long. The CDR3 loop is CASSQNTHEQFF. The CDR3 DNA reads TGCGCCAGCAGCCAGAACACCCATGAGCAGTTCTTC.

Written as DNA, the CDR3 is TGTGCCTGGAGTGGACAGCCCGGACAGCCCCAGCATTTT. Protein product: CAWSGQPGQPQHF. The chain employs TRBV30 and TRBJ1-5; D might be TRBD1 (5 bases). The CDR3 sequence is 13 residues long. The germline V and J ends were trimmed by 1 base and 7 bases, with 11 bases remaining between them. Germline V gene sequence: CDR1 GTSNPN, CDR2 SVGIG (reference sequence).

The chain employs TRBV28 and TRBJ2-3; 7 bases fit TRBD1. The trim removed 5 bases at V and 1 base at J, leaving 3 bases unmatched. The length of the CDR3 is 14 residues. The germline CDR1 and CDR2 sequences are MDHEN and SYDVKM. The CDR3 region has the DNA TGTGCCAGCAGTGGAGGACAGGGCACAGATACGCAGTATTTT. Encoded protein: CASSGGQGTDTQYF.

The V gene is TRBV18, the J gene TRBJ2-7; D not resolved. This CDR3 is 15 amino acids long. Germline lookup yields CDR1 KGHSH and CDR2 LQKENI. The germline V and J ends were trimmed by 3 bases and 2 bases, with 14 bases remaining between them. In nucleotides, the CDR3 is TGTGCCAGCTCACCCTCGGGTGGTTTTACCTACGAGCAGTACTTC. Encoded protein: CASSPSGGFTYEQYF.

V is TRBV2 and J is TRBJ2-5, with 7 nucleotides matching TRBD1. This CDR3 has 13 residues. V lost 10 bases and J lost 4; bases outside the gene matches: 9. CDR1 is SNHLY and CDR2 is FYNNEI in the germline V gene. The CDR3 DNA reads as TGTGCCACTTCGACAGGGAGAGGAGAGACCCAGTACTTC. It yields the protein CATSTGRGETQYF.

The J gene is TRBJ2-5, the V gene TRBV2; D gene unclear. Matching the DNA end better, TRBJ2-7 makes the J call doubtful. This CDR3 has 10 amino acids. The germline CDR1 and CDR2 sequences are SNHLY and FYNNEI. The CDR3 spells CASRDYEQYF. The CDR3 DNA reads TGTGCCAGCAGGGACTACGAGCAGTACTTC.

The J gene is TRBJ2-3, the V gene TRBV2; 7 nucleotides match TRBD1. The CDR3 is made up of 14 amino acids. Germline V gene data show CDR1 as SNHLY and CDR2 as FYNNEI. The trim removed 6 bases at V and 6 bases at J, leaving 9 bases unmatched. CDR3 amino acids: CASSLDRRRDTQYF. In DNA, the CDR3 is TGTGCCAGCAGCTTGGACAGGCGGCGGGATACGCAGTATTTT.

The CDR3 spells CASSSFSRRNEQFF. The CDR3 nucleotides read TGTGCCAGTAGTTCGTTTTCCCGGAGGAATGAGCAGTTCTTC. J is TRBJ2-1 and V is TRBV19; D is possibly TRBD2 (5 bases). The germline CDR1 and CDR2 sequences are LNHDA and SQIVND (reference sequence). Trimming shortened V by 5 bases and J by 7 bases, and 15 bases separated the two germline ends. CDR3 size: 14 residues.

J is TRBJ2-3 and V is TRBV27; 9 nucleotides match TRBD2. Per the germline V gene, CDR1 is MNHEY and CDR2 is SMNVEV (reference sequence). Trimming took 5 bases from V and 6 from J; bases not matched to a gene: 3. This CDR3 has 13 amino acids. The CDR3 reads CASSLAGSDTQYF. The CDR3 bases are TGTGCCAGCAGTCTAGCGGGATCGGATACGCAGTATTTT.

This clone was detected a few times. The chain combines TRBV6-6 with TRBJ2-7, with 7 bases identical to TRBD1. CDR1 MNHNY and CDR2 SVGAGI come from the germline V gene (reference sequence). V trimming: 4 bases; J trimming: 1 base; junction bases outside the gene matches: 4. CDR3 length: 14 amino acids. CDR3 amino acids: CASSSWDSSYEQYF. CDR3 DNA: TGTGCCAGCAGTTCCTGGGACAGTTCCTACGAGCAGTACTTC.